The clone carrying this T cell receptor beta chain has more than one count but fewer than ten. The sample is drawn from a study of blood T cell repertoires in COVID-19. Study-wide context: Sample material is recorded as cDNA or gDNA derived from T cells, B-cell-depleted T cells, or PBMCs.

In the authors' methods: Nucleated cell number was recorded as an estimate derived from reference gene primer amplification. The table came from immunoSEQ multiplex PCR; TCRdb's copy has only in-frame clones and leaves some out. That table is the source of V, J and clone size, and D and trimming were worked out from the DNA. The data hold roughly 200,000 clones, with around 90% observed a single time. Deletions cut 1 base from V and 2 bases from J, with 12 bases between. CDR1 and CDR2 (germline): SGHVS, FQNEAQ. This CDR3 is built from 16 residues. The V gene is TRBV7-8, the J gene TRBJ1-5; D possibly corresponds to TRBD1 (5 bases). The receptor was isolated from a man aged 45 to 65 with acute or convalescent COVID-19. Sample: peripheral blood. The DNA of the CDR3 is TGTGCCAGCAGCTTAGACCCAGGGTACGGCAATCAGCCCCAGCATTTT. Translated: CASSLDPGYGNQPQHF.